The rows below give T cell receptor beta chains drawn from one sample of a study of T cell responses to AZD1222 COVID-19 vaccine. Clones were read by immunoSEQ multiplex PCR, and TCRdb kept only the in-frame ones, dropping some. The data contain over 100,000 clones, roughly 88% of them seen just once; the ten biggest clones take up around 1%. Sequencing used peripheral blood, obtained 28 days after the second AZD1222 dose. Every receptor here comes from an adult who received the AZD1222 COVID-19 vaccine. Each CDR3 is given with its conserved first and last residue. Each record gives: clone size, D gene, J gene, V gene, CDR3 protein, CDR3 DNA. A D gene is named only where the DNA matches it firmly. Only part of the rows carry a size: once, few, many, or a class if the clone is expanded.

clone size: .
D gene: .
J gene: TRBJ2-3
V gene: TRBV20-1
CDR3 protein: CSASKAGLADTQYF
CDR3 DNA: TGCAGTGCTAGTAAGGCGGGATTGGCAGATACGCAGTATTTT

clone size: .
D gene: TRBD2
J gene: TRBJ2-1
V gene: TRBV24-1
CDR3 protein: CATSESGTTTNEQFF
CDR3 DNA: TGTGCCACCAGTGAATCCGGGACTACCACTAATGAGCAGTTCTTC

clone size: .
D gene: .
J gene: TRBJ1-6
V gene: TRBV9
CDR3 protein: CASSAGVGRDSPLHF
CDR3 DNA: TGTGCCAGCAGCGCGGGGGTGGGGAGGGATTCACCCCTCCACTTT

clone size: .
D gene: TRBD2
J gene: TRBJ2-1
V gene: TRBV11-3
CDR3 protein: CASSQASGRPDSYNEQFF
CDR3 DNA: TGTGCCAGCAGCCAAGCGAGCGGGAGGCCGGACTCCTACAATGAGCAGTTCTTC

clone size: .
D gene: .
J gene: TRBJ1-5
V gene: TRBV19
CDR3 protein: CASSSDGRLESNQPQHF
CDR3 DNA: TGTGCCAGTAGTTCAGACGGACGACTTGAGAGCAATCAGCCCCAGCATTTT

clone size: .
D gene: .
J gene: TRBJ1-3
V gene: TRBV4-1
CDR3 protein: CASSQDGLARGNTIYF
CDR3 DNA: TGCGCCAGCAGCCAGGACGGCCTCGCGAGGGGAAACACCATATATTTT

clone size: .
D gene: .
J gene: TRBJ2-7
V gene: TRBV6-5
CDR3 protein: CASIRRERNYEQYF
CDR3 DNA: TGTGCCAGCATAAGGCGTGAGCGGAACTACGAGCAGTACTTC

clone size: .
D gene: .
J gene: TRBJ1-2
V gene: TRBV28
CDR3 protein: CASIGGLYGYTF
CDR3 DNA: TGTGCCAGCATCGGTGGGCTCTATGGCTACACCTTC

clone size: .
D gene: .
J gene: TRBJ1-5
V gene: TRBV7-9
CDR3 protein: CASSLEGIQPQHF
CDR3 DNA: TGTGCCAGCAGCTTAGAAGGGATCCAGCCCCAGCATTTT

clone size: .
D gene: TRBD1
J gene: TRBJ2-7
V gene: TRBV5-1
CDR3 protein: CASSFGQQGREQYF
CDR3 DNA: TGCGCCAGCAGCTTTGGCCAACAGGGGCGGGAGCAGTACTTC

clone size: .
D gene: .
J gene: TRBJ1-4
V gene: TRBV4-2
CDR3 protein: CASSQEFRQELPPYKLFF
CDR3 DNA: TGTGCCAGCAGCCAAGAGTTTCGACAGGAGCTGCCTCCGTATAAACTGTTTTTT

clone size: .
D gene: .
J gene: TRBJ1-3
V gene: TRBV5-1
CDR3 protein: CASSLDRYSGNTIYF
CDR3 DNA: TGCGCCAGCAGCTTGGATCGCTACTCTGGAAACACCATATATTTT

clone size: .
D gene: TRBD1
J gene: TRBJ1-3
V gene: TRBV18
CDR3 protein: CASSWDSSGNTIYF
CDR3 DNA: TGTGCCAGCTCCTGGGACAGCTCTGGAAACACCATATATTTT

clone size: .
D gene: .
J gene: TRBJ1-6
V gene: TRBV30
CDR3 protein: CACDSPYNSPLHF
CDR3 DNA: TGTGCCTGTGACAGCCCATATAATTCACCCCTCCACTTT

clone size: once
D gene: .
J gene: TRBJ2-3
V gene: TRBV5-1
CDR3 protein: CASSLGRTWGDTQYF
CDR3 DNA: TGCGCCAGCAGCTTGGGGCGGACCTGGGGAGATACGCAGTATTTT

clone size: few
D gene: .
J gene: TRBJ1-2
V gene: TRBV5-1
CDR3 protein: CASRAGEEGYTF
CDR3 DNA: TGCGCCAGCAGGGCAGGAGAAGAAGGCTACACCTTC

clone size: .
D gene: .
J gene: TRBJ2-5
V gene: TRBV9
CDR3 protein: CASSVQSAETQYF
CDR3 DNA: TGTGCCAGCAGCGTGCAGAGTGCAGAGACCCAGTACTTC

clone size: .
D gene: TRBD1
J gene: TRBJ2-7
V gene: TRBV5-6
CDR3 protein: CASSPDGQGTGYEQYF
CDR3 DNA: TGTGCCAGCAGCCCCGACGGACAGGGAACTGGCTACGAGCAGTACTTC

clone size: .
D gene: .
J gene: TRBJ1-1
V gene: TRBV19
CDR3 protein: CASSPRRPRDTEAFF
CDR3 DNA: TGTGCCAGTAGTCCACGACGCCCTCGGGACACTGAAGCTTTCTTT

clone size: .
D gene: TRBD1
J gene: TRBJ1-5
V gene: TRBV28
CDR3 protein: CASSPPRGQGNQPQHF
CDR3 DNA: TGTGCCAGCAGTCCCCCCAGGGGGCAAGGCAATCAGCCCCAGCATTTT

clone size: .
D gene: .
J gene: TRBJ1-1
V gene: TRBV4-1
CDR3 protein: CASSQDGSRGTEAFF
CDR3 DNA: TGCGCCAGCAGCCAAGATGGCTCGAGGGGCACTGAAGCTTTCTTT

clone size: .
D gene: .
J gene: TRBJ2-2
V gene: TRBV27
CDR3 protein: CASSLVGGLLNTGELFF
CDR3 DNA: TGTGCCAGCAGTCTCGTCGGGGGACTTCTTAACACCGGGGAGCTGTTTTTT

clone size: .
D gene: .
J gene: TRBJ2-7
V gene: TRBV7-8
CDR3 protein: CASSLAQGTVYEQYF
CDR3 DNA: TGTGCCAGCAGCTTAGCGCAGGGGACGGTCTACGAGCAGTACTTC

clone size: .
D gene: .
J gene: TRBJ1-1
V gene: TRBV6-5
CDR3 protein: CASSYSSNWEAFF
CDR3 DNA: TGTGCCAGCAGTTACTCGAGTAATTGGGAAGCTTTCTTT

clone size: .
D gene: .
J gene: TRBJ2-2
V gene: TRBV9
CDR3 protein: CASSLVSGELFF
CDR3 DNA: TGTGCCAGCAGTCTAGTGTCCGGGGAGCTGTTTTTT

clone size: .
D gene: .
J gene: TRBJ2-5
V gene: TRBV11-2
CDR3 protein: CASSLKRAERDKGRTQYF
CDR3 DNA: TGTGCCAGCAGCTTAAAAAGGGCCGAACGGGACAAGGGACGGACCCAGTACTTC

clone size: .
D gene: .
J gene: TRBJ1-5
V gene: TRBV11-2
CDR3 protein: CASSVNNQNSNQPQHF
CDR3 DNA: TGTGCCAGCAGCGTTAATAACCAAAATAGCAATCAGCCCCAGCATTTT

clone size: .
D gene: TRBD2
J gene: TRBJ2-2
V gene: TRBV5-1
CDR3 protein: CASSLFSGSVNTGELFF
CDR3 DNA: TGCGCCAGCAGCTTGTTTAGCGGGAGTGTGAACACCGGGGAGCTGTTTTTT

clone size: .
D gene: TRBD2
J gene: TRBJ2-7
V gene: TRBV2
CDR3 protein: CASSEASGSLYEQYF
CDR3 DNA: TGTGCCAGCAGTGAAGCTAGCGGGAGTTTGTACGAGCAGTACTTC

clone size: once
D gene: .
J gene: TRBJ1-1
V gene: TRBV6-6
CDR3 protein: CASSYSTTSTEAFF
CDR3 DNA: TGTGCCAGCAGTTACTCAACCACGAGCACTGAAGCTTTCTTT

clone size: .
D gene: .
J gene: TRBJ2-7
V gene: TRBV7-9
CDR3 protein: CASSFLGISYEQYF
CDR3 DNA: TGTGCCAGCAGCTTTTTGGGTATATCCTACGAGCAGTACTTC

clone size: .
D gene: .
J gene: TRBJ1-1
V gene: TRBV5-1
CDR3 protein: CASSSLSRGNTEAFF
CDR3 DNA: TGCGCCAGCAGCTCACTTAGCAGGGGGAACACTGAAGCTTTCTTT

clone size: .
D gene: .
J gene: TRBJ2-5
V gene: TRBV19
CDR3 protein: CASGGHPGGLETQYF
CDR3 DNA: TGTGCCAGTGGGGGACACCCGGGGGGTCTAGAGACCCAGTACTTC

clone size: .
D gene: TRBD2
J gene: TRBJ2-5
V gene: TRBV5-4
CDR3 protein: CASSLGSRGLEETQYF
CDR3 DNA: TGTGCCAGCAGCTTAGGATCGCGGGGGTTGGAAGAGACCCAGTACTTC

clone size: .
D gene: .
J gene: TRBJ2-1
V gene: TRBV5-6
CDR3 protein: CASSVYRDAPYNEQFF
CDR3 DNA: TGTGCCAGCAGCGTGTACAGGGATGCGCCCTACAATGAGCAGTTCTTC